This TCR beta chain appears in the sequencing data of a study of cytomegalovirus exposure and HLA in healthy donors. Repertoires were generated with immunoSEQ multiplex PCR, while TCRdb's copy carries only in-frame clones and drops some. The sample holds some 150,000 clones, around 90% seen once. The donors were members of the validation cohort comprising some 120 subjects, separate from the roughly 650-subject first cohort. The CDR3 spans 16 residues. Per germline, CDR1 SGHAT and CDR2 FQNNGV. V trimming: 6 bases; J trimming: 4 bases; junction bases outside the gene matches: 12. The TCR was taken from a man aged 18 to 35 in good health and CMV-seropositive. Sequencing was carried out using PBMCs. This chain links TRBV11-2 with TRBJ2-5, with 9 bases that match TRBD1. The CDR3 protein is CASRAPGGQGRETQYF. In DNA form, the CDR3 reads TGTGCCAGCAGAGCCCCAGGGGGACAGGGACGAGAGACCCAGTACTTC.